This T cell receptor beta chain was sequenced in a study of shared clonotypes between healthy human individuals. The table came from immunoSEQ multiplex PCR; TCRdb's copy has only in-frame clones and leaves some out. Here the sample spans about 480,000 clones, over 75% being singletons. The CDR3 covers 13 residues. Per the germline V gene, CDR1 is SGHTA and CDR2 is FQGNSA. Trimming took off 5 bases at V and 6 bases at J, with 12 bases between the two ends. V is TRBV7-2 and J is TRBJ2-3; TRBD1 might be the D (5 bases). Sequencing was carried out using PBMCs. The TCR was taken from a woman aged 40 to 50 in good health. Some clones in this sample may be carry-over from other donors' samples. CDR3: CASSASGLDTQYF. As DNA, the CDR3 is TGTGCCAGCAGCGCTTCAGGGCTGGATACGCAGTATTTT.